Each of the 24 T cell receptor beta chains below was sequenced from the same sample in a study of CD4 and CD8 cells across lung adenocarcinoma regions. TCRdb re-called the PCR reads through MiXCR, storing one row per CDR3 protein. The table records about 25,000 distinct CDR3 sequences, around 53% of them present only once. Material for sequencing was CD8+ T cells from the center of a lung tumor. These receptors originate from a male donor with lung adenocarcinoma. The CD4 and CD8 labels of this study may be unreliable.

There are a few counts of this clonotype. The rearrangement links TRBV4-1 to TRBJ1-2, with TRBD1 matching over 9 bases. The CDR3 extends over 16 amino acids. Losses at the gene ends were 2 bases for V and 0 bases for J; bases not matched to a gene: 4. The germline V gene encodes CDR1 MGHRA and CDR2 YSYEKL. The CDR3 DNA is TGCGCCAGCAGCCAACGAGGGACAGGGACTAACTATGGCTACACCTTC. As protein: CASSQRGTGTNYGYTF.

This clonotype is labeled medium-sized. This chain's CDR3 is CASSGGGRETQYF. The DNA for the CDR3 is TGTGCCAGCAGTGGAGGGGGGCGGGAGACCCAGTACTTC. The gene calls are TRBV6-1 and TRBJ2-5; D may match TRBD1 or TRBD2 (6 bases each). Germline CDR1 and CDR2: MNHNS and SASEGT. This CDR3 has 13 amino acids. The V and J ends lost 4 bases and 5 bases respectively, with 11 bases between them.

This clonotype is classed as medium-sized. The chain is built from TRBV27 and TRBJ2-1, with TRBD1 identical over 10 bases. Germline lookup yields CDR1 MNHEY and CDR2 SMNVEV (reference sequence). The V and J ends lost 8 bases and 6 bases, in that order; junction bases with no gene match: 10. The CDR3 consists of 15 residues. The CDR3 loop is CASQEGTGAFNEQFF. The CDR3 DNA is TGTGCCAGCCAAGAGGGGACAGGGGCTTTCAATGAGCAGTTCTTC.

The sample holds many counts of this clonotype. This chain uses TRBV6-1 with TRBJ2-7, with D possibly matching TRBD1 (6 bases). The CDR3 length is 13 residues. Germline CDR1 MNHNS, CDR2 SASEGT. Trimming cost V 6 bases and J 6 bases, with 15 bases left between them. CDR3 in DNA: TGTGCCAGCAGCACACAGGGATTAGGCGAGCAGTACTTC. It encodes CASSTQGLGEQYF.

The rearrangement links TRBV6-1 to TRBJ2-1; D tentatively fits TRBD1 or TRBD2 (5 bases each). The V gene's germline CDR1 is MNHNS and CDR2 SASEGT. The germline V and J ends were trimmed by 6 bases and 0 bases, with 15 bases remaining between them. The CDR3 has 16 residues. The CDR3 is CASRGEGQPSYNEQFF. The DNA of the CDR3 is TGTGCCAGCAGGGGAGAGGGGCAGCCCTCCTACAATGAGCAGTTCTTC.

A note on this clonotype: The junction departs from the called germline gene at one end, perhaps through a read error. The V and J genes are TRBV6-1 and TRBJ2-3, with 8 bases fitting TRBD2. Germline V CDR1 and CDR2: MNHNS, SASEGT. This CDR3 contains 16 residues. CDR3 nucleotide sequence: TGTGCCAGCAGTGTAGCGGGGATAGGAGCTGAGAATACGCAGTATTTC. It codes for CASSVAGIGAENTQYF.

This clonotype is judged medium-sized. CDR3 sequence (DNA): TGCGCCAGCAGTGAGCAGAGCGGGAGGGCCAGCGGGGAGCTGTTTTTT. Its protein product is CASSEQSGRASGELFF. The chain recombines TRBV10-1 with TRBJ2-2, with 10 bases fitting TRBD2. V shed 2 bases, J shed 7 bases, and the junction held 7 bases outside the gene matches. This CDR3 has 16 residues. Germline V gene lookup returns CDR1 WNHNN and CDR2 SYGVQD (reference sequence).

This clonotype has ten or more counts. The chain links TRBV6-1 to TRBJ1-2, with 11 bases identical to TRBD1. CDR1 and CDR2 from the germline V gene are MNHNS and SASEGT. V shed 6 bases, J shed 7 bases, and the junction held 4 bases outside the gene matches. The CDR3 runs to 13 residues. CDR3 residues: CASSPGQGGGYTF. The CDR3 DNA is TGTGCCAGCAGCCCGGGACAGGGGGGTGGCTACACCTTC.

CDR3 loop: CASRSTGTSGRAKPGELFF. CDR3 DNA: TGTGCCAGCAGATCTACCGGGACTAGCGGGAGGGCAAAGCCCGGGGAGCTGTTTTTT. The chain has TRBV6-1 and TRBJ2-2, with 16 bases lining up with TRBD2. Looked up from germline, CDR1 is MNHNS and CDR2 is SASEGT. After removal of 6 bases from V and 6 bases from J, the junction contained 13 bases not matched to a gene. CDR3 length equals 19 residues.

A remark on this clonotype: The junction differs from germline at one of its ends, possibly a read error. V usage is TRBV27 and J usage is TRBJ2-4, with no clear D. This CDR3 has 14 amino acids. CDR1 MNHEY and CDR2 SMNVEV come from the germline V gene (reference sequence). The CDR3 loop is CASRRLGAKDIQYF. The CDR3, as DNA: TGTGCCAGCAGGCGCCTAGGAGCCAAAGACATTCAGTACTTC.

This chain joins TRBV6-2 or TRBV6-3 and TRBJ2-2, with 9 positions matching TRBD2. The CDR3 loop spans 15 amino acids. V trimming: 6 bases; J trimming: 16 bases; junction bases outside the gene matches: 18. The germline V gene encodes CDR1 MNHEY and CDR2 SVGEGT. The CDR3 protein is CASRMAGGNTGAQFF. CDR3 bases: TGTGCCAGCAGGATGGCGGGAGGGAACACCGGGGCGCAGTTTTTT.

This clonotype has a count of ten or more. V is TRBV6-5 and J is TRBJ2-5, with D possibly matching TRBD2 (5 bases). The length of the CDR3 is 14 residues. V dropped 2 bases and J dropped 4 bases, with 11 bases sitting between them. Germline V gene lookup returns CDR1 MNHEY and CDR2 SVGAGI. DNA for the CDR3: TGTGCCAGCAGTTACACCGGACTCGGAGAGACCCAGTACTTC. It codes for CASSYTGLGETQYF.

This clonotype is medium-sized by share. This chain uses TRBV6-1 with TRBJ2-1, with unresolved D. Looked up from germline, CDR1 is MNHNS and CDR2 is SASEGT. The CDR3 runs to 12 residues. The V gene lost 2 bases and the J gene lost 12 bases, with 11 bases spanning the gap. Here the CDR3 reads CASSESRSGQFF. DNA of the CDR3: TGTGCCAGCAGTGAATCTAGGTCCGGGCAGTTCTTC.

Of note for this clonotype: Relative to the germline gene, one junction end is altered; a read error may explain this. The chain links TRBV10-1 to TRBJ2-3; D call uncertain. TRBJ2-7 explains the end of the DNA better; the J call may be wrong. The CDR3 has 14 amino acids. Germline V gene lookup returns CDR1 WNHNN and CDR2 SYGVQD (reference sequence). This CDR3 reads CPSTGRQAKNTQYF. The CDR3 bases are TGCCCCAGCACGGGCAGGCAAGCCAAAAACACGCAGTACTTC.

About this clonotype: An end of the junction does not agree with germline; a read error may underlie this. This sequence joins TRBV7-2 and TRBJ2-4; D possibly matches TRBD1 or TRBD2 (5 bases each). The CDR3 contains 14 residues. CDR1 is SGHTA, CDR2 FQGNSA, per germline. The CDR3 nucleotides are TGTGCCGGCACGGGGCCGTGGGCCAGAAACACTCAGTATTTC. It is translated as CAGTGPWARNTQYF.

This clonotype occurred many times. The chain links TRBV7-2 to TRBJ2-3, with 7 positions matching TRBD2. CDR3 length equals 16 residues. The germline gives CDR1 SGHTA, CDR2 FQGNSA. Trimming took 4 bases from V and 5 from J; bases not matched to a gene: 12. CDR3 DNA sequence: TGTGCCAGCAGCTCTCCGGAGCGGGGAGTGGGAGATACGCAGTATTTT. It codes for CASSSPERGVGDTQYF. Drawing the rest from reference TRBV7-2 and TRBJ2-3, the complete variable domain is GAGVSQSPSNKVTEKGKDVELRCDPISGHTALYWYRQSLGQGLEFLIYFQGNSAPDKSGLPSDRFSAERTGGSVSTLTIQRTQQEDSAVYLCASSSPERGVGDTQYFGPGTRLTVL.

The chain combines TRBV6-1 with TRBJ2-2; 7 bases are a match to TRBD1. CDR1 is MNHNS and CDR2 is SASEGT in the germline V gene. This CDR3 region has 16 residues. V dropped 6 bases and J dropped 10; count of bases not matched to a gene: 17. CDR3 loop: CASRTGKSNDYKELFF. Written as DNA, the CDR3 is TGTGCCAGCAGGACAGGGAAGTCAAACGACTACAAGGAGCTGTTTTTT.

A note on this clonotype: At one end, the junction sequence differs from germline, possibly due to a read error. Here the CDR3 DNA reads TGCGCCGGGGGGCTCGGGGCCCCTCAGGGAGAGACGCAGTATTTC. As protein: CAGGLGAPQGETQYF. The rearrangement uses TRBV5-1 and TRBJ2-3; either TRBD1 or TRBD2 may fit D (6 bases each). Germline-derived CDR1 and CDR2 are SGHRS and YFSETQ. The CDR3 is made up of 15 amino acids. The entire variable domain, with the rest obtained from reference TRBV5-1 and TRBJ2-3, is as follows: KAGVTQTPRYLIKTRGQQVTLSCSPISGHRSVSWYQQTPGQGLQFLFEYFSETQRNKGNFPGRFSGRQFSNSRSEMNVSTLELGDSALYLCAGGLGAPQGETQYFGPGTRLTVL.

Turning to this clonotype: Its ends do not fully match the called genes, so a read error is possible. This chain links TRBV10-3 with TRBJ2-3; 8 bases match TRBD2. Germline CDR1 is ENHRY and CDR2 is SYGVKD. The CDR3 is made up of 18 amino acids. This chain's CDR3 is CVIRSIAGPQGGQETQYF. DNA for the CDR3: TGTGTCATCAGGAGCATAGCGGGACCACAAGGTGGCCAAGAGACGCAGTATTTC.

This clonotype was seen many times. The rearrangement uses TRBV10-1 and TRBJ1-1; D uncertain. CDR3 length: 13 amino acids. Germline V lookup: CDR1 WNHNN, CDR2 SYGVQD (reference sequence). Trimming left V 5 bases short and J 2 bases short, with 9 bases between. CDR3 coding DNA: TGCGCCAGCAGTTCGGGGTTCAACACTGAAGCTTTCTTT. Protein product: CASSSGFNTEAFF.

Comments on this clonotype: The junction differs from germline at one of its ends, possibly a read error. The rearrangement links TRBV4-2 to TRBJ2-1, with 13 bases matching TRBD2. CDR1 is LGHNA, CDR2 YNFKEQ, per germline. This CDR3 has 14 amino acids. Here the CDR3 reads CASSQPGLAGSRVF. The CDR3 DNA follows: TGTGCCAGCAGCCAACCGGGACTAGCGGGATCTAGGGTCTTC.

The chain links TRBV6-1 to TRBJ2-2; no clear D. The CDR3 has 13 residues. From germline, CDR1 is MNHNS and CDR2 SASEGT. V was cut by 5 bases and J by 5 bases, with 9 bases left in between. The CDR3 bases are TGTGCCAGCAGTCCCAAGTGGACCGGGGAGCTGTTTTTT. This codes for CASSPKWTGELFF.

This chain uses TRBV7-2 with TRBJ2-1, with 9 bases fitting TRBD1. The DNA end is a closer match to TRBJ2-5, so the J assignment may be wrong. Germline V gene data show CDR1 as SGHTA and CDR2 as FQGNSA. The CDR3 extends over 16 amino acids. CDR3 residues: CASSRTGVPQQETQYF. For the CDR3, the DNA is TGTGCCAGCAGCCGGACAGGGGTCCCCCAACAAGAGACCCAGTACTTC.

The genes are TRBV25-1 and TRBJ2-3; D is perhaps TRBD1 or TRBD2 (5 bases each). The J call may be mistaken, given a closer DNA end match to TRBJ2-7. This CDR3 spans 14 amino acids. Germline-derived CDR1 and CDR2 are MGHDK and SYGVNS. The CDR3 DNA reads TGTGCGGGGAGTGGGACCGGAGAGCCAGAGACGCAGTACTTC. Translated: CAGSGTGEPETQYF.